The text below deals with one T cell receptor beta chain. This clonotype came up a few times. There is no known antigen for this receptor. One base away there is no much larger clone; base qualities are not given. This sample is drawn from a study of liver allograft versus peripheral blood T cells (dated by TCRdb to about 2020). The study in broad terms: T cell receptor repertoires present within transplanted livers were compared with repertoires in the peripheral blood of liver transplant recipients. Points the paper makes about the study in general: According to the report, the T cell receptor repertoires detected in peripheral blood were different from the repertoires found inside liver allografts.

The instrument was an Illumina MiSeq. TCRdb passed the public sequencing reads through fastp at Q25 and MiXCR, retaining productive beta sequences. Each CDR3 protein gets just one entry, which takes the most common genes and DNA from the rows behind it. The sample records some 7,700 distinct CDR3 sequences, roughly a sixth of which are singletons. The leading ten clones occupy less than 2% of the sample. The CDR3 numbers 13 residues from cysteine through phenylalanine. The only DNA kept is the CDR3, 39 bases in frame from the first base. From the germline V gene (reference sequence), CDR1 is SGHNT and CDR2 is YYREEE. V is cut by 3 bases and J by 4 bases, and the space between the germline ends is 11 bases.

The sequence was obtained from a human patient who had a liver transplant. Donor T cells from the graft may be present among the T cells after a transplant. The chain employs TRBV5-4 and TRBJ2-7; a confident D gene designation cannot be given. The CDR3 region has the sequence CASSSLTPYEQYF. The DNA reads as follows: TGTGCCAGCAGCTCCCTCACACCTTACGAGCAGTACTTC.